One sample yielded the 21 T cell receptor beta chains listed below, sequenced in a study of Graves' ophthalmopathy and Graves' hyperthyroidism. TCR beta CDR3 amplification used RNA transcripts. First-round RT-PCR with HTBI primers preceded a second-round multiplex PCR. TCRdb re-called the multiplex PCR reads through MiXCR, storing one row per CDR3 protein. Here the sample spans about 220,000 distinct CDR3 sequences, roughly a fifth being singletons. Specimen: peripheral blood. Source of these receptors: a woman aged 45-65 years with Graves' ophthalmopathy.

This sequence joins TRBV12-5 and TRBJ2-2; 8 bases are a match to TRBD1. Unmatched junction bases numbered 5, after V lost 5 bases and J lost 3 bases. The germline V gene has CDR1 LGHNT and CDR2 FRNRAP. The CDR3 has 15 residues. This CDR3 reads CASGGGQEDTGELFF. CDR3 DNA: TGTGCTAGTGGTGGGGGACAGGAGGACACCGGGGAGCTGTTTTTT.

V is TRBV27 and J is TRBJ1-1; 9 bases agree with TRBD1. V dropped 6 bases and J dropped 11; count of bases not matched to a gene: 7. The V gene's germline CDR1 is MNHEY and CDR2 SMNVEV (reference sequence). The CDR3 extends over 12 amino acids. The CDR3 DNA follows: TGTGCCAGCAGGTCGACAGGGGGACGGGCTTTCTTT. Translated: CASRSTGGRAFF.

The sample holds a few counts of this clonotype. The rearrangement links TRBV7-2 to TRBJ1-2, with D tentatively TRBD1 (5 bases). V was cut by 2 bases and J by 0 bases, with 10 bases left in between. The CDR3 runs to 15 residues. The germline CDR1 and CDR2 sequences are SGHTA and FQGNSA. Here the CDR3 reads CASSLQGTANYGYTF. As DNA, the CDR3 is TGTGCCAGCAGCTTACAGGGAACAGCTAACTATGGCTACACCTTC.

This clonotype was seen at least ten times. The V call is TRBV10-3, the J call TRBJ2-6, with D possibly matching TRBD2 (5 bases). With 7 bases removed from V and 0 bases from J, the gap between germline ends came to 13 bases. Germline lookup yields CDR1 ENHRY and CDR2 SYGVKD. The CDR3 loop spans 16 amino acids. CDR3 loop: CAIMAPSSSGANVLTF. DNA of the CDR3: TGTGCCATCATGGCCCCTAGCAGCTCTGGGGCCAACGTCCTGACTTTC.

This clonotype has at least ten counts. The chain carries TRBV6-1 and TRBJ2-7; 12 nucleotides align to TRBD2. This CDR3 region has 16 residues. Trimming cost V 4 bases and J 3 bases; bases outside gene matches: 7. CDR1 is MNHNS and CDR2 is SASEGT in the germline V gene. The CDR3 region is CASSGATSGSHYEQYF. In nucleotides, the CDR3 is TGTGCCAGCAGTGGAGCGACTAGCGGGAGTCACTACGAGCAGTACTTC.

This clonotype was observed many times. The rearrangement uses TRBV24-1 and TRBJ1-1; D gene ambiguous. The V gene's germline CDR1 is KGHDR and CDR2 SFDVKD. The ends were cut back, 3 bases at V and 10 bases at J, with 14 bases in the middle. The length of the CDR3 is 13 residues. DNA of the CDR3: TGTGCCACCAGTGATCACCAGAAGGGAGCAGCTTTCTTT. It translates to CATSDHQKGAAFF.

This clonotype appeared a single time. The chain links TRBV5-1 to TRBJ1-2; 10 bases line up with TRBD1. V dropped 4 bases and J dropped 5; count of bases not matched to a gene: 5. In germline, CDR1 is SGHRS, CDR2 YFSETQ. The length of the CDR3 is 14 residues. CDR3 in amino acids: CASSGGTGEYGYTF. The CDR3 nucleotides read TGCGCCAGCAGCGGTGGGACAGGGGAGTATGGCTACACCTTC. The whole variable domain, remainder taken from reference TRBV5-1 and TRBJ1-2, is KAGVTQTPRYLIKTRGQQVTLSCSPISGHRSVSWYQQTPGQGLQFLFEYFSETQRNKGNFPGRFSGRQFSNSRSEMNVSTLELGDSALYLCASSGGTGEYGYTFGSGTRLTVV.

This clonotype was counted between two and nine times. The chain couples TRBV30 to TRBJ2-7, with 10 bases that match TRBD1. Germline V lookup: CDR1 GTSNPN, CDR2 SVGIG (reference sequence). The CDR3 totals 14 residues. V gave up 5 bases and J gave up 5 bases; unmatched junction bases: 9. CDR3 sequence: CAWEPGQGIHEQYF. CDR3 coding DNA: TGTGCCTGGGAACCGGGACAGGGGATACACGAGCAGTACTTC.

This clonotype showed up just a few times. This chain uses TRBV19 with TRBJ1-1, with D unclear. The CDR3 runs 12 residues. The V end was cut by 6 bases, the J end by 1 base, with 6 bases between. Looked up from germline, CDR1 is LNHDA and CDR2 is SQIVND (reference sequence). In DNA form, the CDR3 reads TGTGCCAGTAGAAGGGCGAACACTGAAGCTTTCTTT. It translates to CASRRANTEAFF.

V is TRBV7-3 and J is TRBJ2-2, with 8 bases fitting TRBD1. CDR3 length: 15 amino acids. J was trimmed by 4 bases and V by 9 bases; bases with no gene match: 10. Germline CDR1 SGHTA, CDR2 FQGTGA. DNA for the CDR3: TGTGCCAGTCAACGGACAGGGCGGGGCACCGGGGAGCTGTTTTTT. Translation gives CASQRTGRGTGELFF.

This clonotype was observed a single time. The V and J genes are TRBV11-2 and TRBJ2-4; the D gene is possibly TRBD2 (6 bases). V dropped 6 bases and J dropped 1 base, with 22 bases sitting between them. The CDR3 is made up of 18 amino acids. The V gene's germline CDR1 is SGHAT and CDR2 FQNNGV. The CDR3 loop reads CASRRSGGGEGAKNIQYF. DNA for the CDR3: TGTGCCAGCAGGCGGTCGGGTGGCGGGGAAGGTGCCAAAAACATTCAGTACTTC.

This clonotype has ten or more counts. V usage is TRBV30 and J usage is TRBJ1-6; D is unresolved. V shed 3 bases and J shed 0 bases, with 12 bases lying between them. Looked up from germline, CDR1 is GTSNPN and CDR2 is SVGIG (reference sequence). The CDR3 covers 16 residues. CDR3 DNA: TGTGCCTGGAGCAGATCTTTATTCTCCTATAATTCACCCCTCCACTTT. Translated, it gives CAWSRSLFSYNSPLHF.

This clonotype came up many times. The chain is built from TRBV12-3 or TRBV12-4 and TRBJ2-1; D remains unclear. V gave up 6 bases and J gave up 4 bases, with 10 bases separating them. This CDR3 spans 13 amino acids. The CDR3 protein is CASRRTEYNEQFF. The CDR3 DNA reads TGTGCCAGCAGGAGGACGGAGTACAATGAGCAGTTCTTC.

This clonotype was detected many times. V gene TRBV20-1 combines with J gene TRBJ1-6, with D possibly matching TRBD1 (5 bases). Germline CDR1 DFQATT, CDR2 SNEGSKA (reference sequence). This CDR3 comprises 14 residues. The germline V and J ends were trimmed by 6 bases and 9 bases, with 18 bases remaining between them. The CDR3 reads CSAKNDGTFSPLHF. As DNA, the CDR3 is TGCAGTGCAAAAAACGACGGGACTTTTTCACCCCTCCACTTT.

This chain uses TRBV7-6 with TRBJ1-2; TRBD1 might be the D (5 bases). The CDR3 contains 15 residues. Germline lookup yields CDR1 SGHVS and CDR2 FNYEAQ. Between the trimmed V and J ends, which lost 4 bases and 0 bases, there was a span of 12 bases. This chain's CDR3 is CASSSNRQTNYGYTF. The CDR3 DNA follows: TGTGCCAGCAGCTCGAACAGGCAGACTAACTATGGCTACACCTTC.

Many counts were recorded for this clonotype. The rearrangement uses TRBV2 and TRBJ2-5; D is ambiguous. The germline V gene has CDR1 SNHLY and CDR2 FYNNEI. CDR3 length equals 14 residues. Trimming left V 4 bases short and J 4 bases short, with 13 bases between. CDR3 residues: CASSATRSRETQYF. The CDR3 DNA is TGTGCCAGCAGTGCGACTCGTTCGAGAGAGACCCAGTACTTC.

This clonotype was counted many times. The chain combines TRBV7-2 with TRBJ2-7; TRBD1 aligns across 10 bases. Per the germline V gene, CDR1 is SGHTA and CDR2 is FQGNSA. The CDR3 contains 15 residues. The J segment lost 5 bases and the V segment lost 1 base, leaving 5 bases of the junction unmatched. DNA of the CDR3: TGTGCCAGCAGCTTAGTAGACAGGGGGCAAGACGAGCAGTACTTC. Translating gives CASSLVDRGQDEQYF.

About this clonotype: A read error is possible here, since a much larger clone lies one base away. The chain employs TRBV11-1 and TRBJ2-5; TRBD2 matches at 13 bases. Germline lookup yields CDR1 SGHAT and CDR2 FQDESV (reference sequence). CDR3 size: 18 residues. The DNA for the CDR3 is TGTGCCAGCAGCGGCCGGGGACTAGCGGGACCATACCAAGAGACCCCGTACTTC. This sequence encodes CASSGRGLAGPYQETPYF.

The V and J genes are TRBV6-1 and TRBJ2-5, with a possible D match to TRBD2 (6 bases). Trimming stripped 5 bases from V and 1 base from J, with 14 bases between. Germline values: CDR1 MNHNS, CDR2 SASEGT. The CDR3 spans 15 residues. CDR3 bases: TGTGCCAGCAGTAGACCGGGAGCCCTCCAAGAGACCCAGTACTTC. Residues: CASSRPGALQETQYF.

This chain links TRBV20-1 with TRBJ2-2; a possible D gene is TRBD2 (6 bases). Germline assignment: CDR1 DFQATT and CDR2 SNEGSKA (reference sequence). Trimming stripped 0 bases from V and 5 bases from J, with 16 bases between. This CDR3 spans 16 amino acids. The DNA of the CDR3 is TGCAGTGCTAGAGATTGGGAGGCGGAACGAACCGGGGAGCTGTTTTTT. Translated, it gives CSARDWEAERTGELFF.

At least ten counts were recorded for this clonotype. The rearrangement joins TRBV29-1 to TRBJ1-2; D remains unclear. The CDR3 sequence is 11 residues long. Germline V gene sequence: CDR1 SQVTM, CDR2 ANQGSEA. Trimming removed 4 bases at V and 8 bases at J, with 11 bases between. The DNA for the CDR3 is TGCAGCGTTGCGGGCCTAGAGGGCTACACCTTC. Translation gives CSVAGLEGYTF. The complete variable domain, with remaining parts taken from reference TRBV29-1 and TRBJ1-2, reads SAVISQKPSRDICQRGTSLTIQCQVDSQVTMMFWYRQQPGQSLTLIATANQGSEATYESGFVIDKFPISRPNLTFSTLTVSNMSPEDSSIYLCSVAGLEGYTFGSGTRLTVV.